The 26 T cell receptor beta chains listed next were all sequenced from one sample in a study of CD8 T cells in Susac syndrome. Random hexamers were used to reverse transcribe roughly 0.5 to 1 ug of RNA. TCRdb re-derived calls from the immunoSEQ multiplex PCR reads in MiXCR, one entry per CDR3 protein. The table has under 200,000 distinct CDR3 sequences, about 95% seen once. Sequences were obtained from CD4+ T cells from PBMCs. The receptors stem from a human donor in good health.

The V and J genes are TRBV3-1 and TRBJ2-5, with TRBD1 matching over 9 bases. The germline V gene has CDR1 LGHDT and CDR2 YNNKEL (reference sequence). This CDR3 has 12 amino acids. V lost 4 bases and J lost 14; bases outside the gene matches: 8. The CDR3 DNA follows: TGTGCCAGCAGCCCATGCCGGGACAGGGAATACTTC. Its protein is CASSPCRDREYF.

This clonotype was observed a single time. This chain connects TRBV20-1 to TRBJ2-1; D is ambiguous. Deletions cut 5 bases from V and 6 bases from J, with 8 bases between. The CDR3 is 11 residues long. The V gene's germline CDR1 is DFQATT and CDR2 SNEGSKA (reference sequence). The CDR3 DNA sequence: TGCAGTGCTGTCCTACTCAATGAGCAGTTCTTC. Amino acid sequence: CSAVLLNEQFF.

The chain uses TRBV20-1 and TRBJ1-4; 8 nucleotides align to TRBD1. The CDR3 is made up of 13 amino acids. Germline V gene lookup returns CDR1 DFQATT and CDR2 SNEGSKA (reference sequence). Trimming removed 6 bases from V and 7 bases from J; junction bases left unmatched: 7. The CDR3 reads CSANDRGFEKLFF. The CDR3 DNA is TGCAGTGCAAACGACAGGGGTTTTGAAAAACTGTTTTTT.

This rearrangement joins TRBV3-1 to TRBJ1-2, with TRBD1 identical over 7 bases. Trimming cost V 5 bases and J 0 bases; bases outside gene matches: 3. Germline CDR1 LGHDT, CDR2 YNNKEL (reference sequence). This CDR3 region has 14 residues. CDR3 sequence reads: CASSYRGTNYGYTF. For the CDR3, the DNA is TGTGCCAGCAGCTACAGGGGAACTAACTATGGCTACACCTTC.

The rearrangement uses TRBV6-5 and TRBJ2-7; D may match TRBD1 or TRBD2 (5 bases each). Trimming cost V 7 bases and J 5 bases, with 21 bases left between them. The CDR3 totals 15 residues. Germline values: CDR1 MNHEY, CDR2 SVGAGI. DNA for the CDR3: TGTGCCAGCACACCCTGGTCCGGGACGGGCAACGAGCAGTACTTC. Its protein is CASTPWSGTGNEQYF.

V is TRBV5-6 and J is TRBJ1-1, with D maybe TRBD1 (5 bases). The CDR3 loop spans 15 amino acids. Trimming cost V 1 base and J 2 bases, with 12 bases left between them. The germline V gene has CDR1 SGHDT and CDR2 YYEEEE. The CDR3: CASSLRSRTNTEAFF. CDR3 bases: TGTGCCAGCAGCTTGAGGTCACGGACAAACACTGAAGCTTTCTTT.

The chain carries TRBV9 and TRBJ1-6; tentative D call: TRBD1 (6 bases). This CDR3 has 16 residues. Germline V gene lookup returns CDR1 SGDLS and CDR2 YYNGEE. The V gene lost 0 bases and the J gene lost 10 bases, with 17 bases spanning the gap. In DNA, the CDR3 is TGTGCCAGCAGCGTAGATCAGGACCTTAGGGGGTCACCCCTCCACTTT. Translation gives CASSVDQDLRGSPLHF.

The chain carries TRBV29-1 and TRBJ2-5, with D unresolved. Deletions cut 7 bases from V and 4 bases from J, with 16 bases between. This CDR3 contains 13 residues. Looked up from germline, CDR1 is SQVTM and CDR2 is ANQGSEA. The CDR3 protein is CSAFTQSGETQYF. The CDR3 nucleotides are TGCAGCGCTTTCACGCAGAGTGGAGAGACCCAGTACTTC.

The CDR3 bases are TGCAGCGTGTCGTGGTCTGGGGCCAACGTCCTGACTTTC. Residues: CSVSWSGANVLTF. The chain combines TRBV29-1 with TRBJ2-6; D not certain. The V gene lost 6 bases and the J gene lost 1 base, with 7 bases spanning the gap. Germline V gene sequence: CDR1 SQVTM, CDR2 ANQGSEA. This CDR3 contains 13 residues.

The chain recombines TRBV28 with TRBJ2-7, with a possible D match to TRBD2 (6 bases). The CDR3 consists of 12 residues. CDR1 is MDHEN, CDR2 SYDVKM, per germline. V shed 2 bases and J shed 5 bases, with 7 bases lying between them. The CDR3 region is CASSLAGNEQYF. DNA for the CDR3: TGTGCCAGCAGTTTAGCGGGGAACGAGCAGTACTTC.

The chain couples TRBV29-1 to TRBJ1-2; D call uncertain. Germline-derived CDR1 and CDR2 are SQVTM and ANQGSEA. Trimming pared 5 bases from V and 3 bases from J, leaving 16 bases between. The CDR3 sequence is 14 residues long. The CDR3 region has the DNA TGCAGCGTTCAGTACCGCCGTTACCACTATGGCTACACCTTC. It encodes CSVQYRRYHYGYTF.

V gene TRBV6-2 or TRBV6-3 combines with J gene TRBJ2-5; 8 bases fit TRBD2. The V segment lost 8 bases and the J segment 5 bases; nucleotides outside the gene matches: 4. Germline CDR1 is MNHEY and CDR2 is SVGEGT. The CDR3 totals 12 residues. CDR3 sequence reads: CASRTSIETQYF. Written as DNA, the CDR3 is TGTGCCAGCCGGACTAGCATCGAGACCCAGTACTTC.

This chain connects TRBV18 to TRBJ2-7; 10 nucleotides match TRBD1. The CDR3 contains 16 residues. Germline V CDR1 and CDR2: KGHSH, LQKENI. V was clipped by 2 bases and J by 3 bases; unmatched bases: 7. The CDR3 DNA reads TGTGCCAGCTCACCAGCCGGGACAGGGGTCCTCTACGAGCAGTACTTC. Translation gives CASSPAGTGVLYEQYF.

The V and J genes are TRBV5-1 and TRBJ1-2; D unresolved. CDR1 is SGHRS, CDR2 YFSETQ, per germline. Trimming cost V 3 bases and J 3 bases, with 12 bases left between them. The length of the CDR3 is 14 residues. The CDR3: CASSSSINDYGYTF. In nucleotides, the CDR3 is TGCGCCAGCAGCTCCAGCATTAACGACTATGGCTACACCTTC.

This chain links TRBV2 with TRBJ1-3, with D unresolved. The ends were cut back, 8 bases at V and 8 bases at J, with 10 bases in the middle. The V gene's germline CDR1 is SNHLY and CDR2 FYNNEI. The CDR3 runs to 11 residues. The CDR3 protein is CASSVGDTIYF. CDR3 nucleotides: TGTGCCAGCTCAGTGGGAGACACCATATATTTT.

The CDR3: CASSQLTGQNTEAFF. The CDR3 DNA sequence: TGCGCCAGCAGCCAACTAACGGGACAAAACACTGAAGCTTTCTTT. This chain uses TRBV4-3 with TRBJ1-1, with a possible D match to TRBD1 (6 bases). Trimming stripped 2 bases from V and 2 bases from J, with 12 bases between. The CDR3 runs 15 residues. Germline values: CDR1 LGHNA, CDR2 YSLEER.

Only one count was recorded for this clonotype. The chain recombines TRBV7-2 with TRBJ2-1; D uncertain. The CDR3 has 14 amino acids. V lost 4 bases and J lost 5, with 12 bases in between. In germline, CDR1 is SGHTA, CDR2 FQGNSA. The CDR3 is CASSSSRLHNEQFF. The CDR3 bases are TGTGCCAGCAGCTCCAGCCGATTGCACAATGAGCAGTTCTTC.

The gene calls are TRBV29-1 and TRBJ1-1, with D perhaps TRBD1 (6 bases). This CDR3 region has 14 residues. The ends were cut back, 5 bases at V and 6 bases at J, with 19 bases in the middle. Germline CDR1 and CDR2: SQVTM and ANQGSEA. The CDR3 nucleotides read TGCAGCGTTACATACGGGACAAGAGGGGCTGAAGCTTTCTTT. Translation gives CSVTYGTRGAEAFF.

The chain combines TRBV11-2 with TRBJ1-6; no definite D call. Trimming shortened V by 5 bases and J by 7 bases, and 12 bases separated the two germline ends. Germline V gene data show CDR1 as SGHAT and CDR2 as FQNNGV. The CDR3 is 14 residues long. CDR3 DNA: TGTGCCAGCAGCCCAAGACCGGAAAATTCACCCCTCCACTTT. Encoded protein: CASSPRPENSPLHF.

The chain employs TRBV19 and TRBJ1-2, with D possibly TRBD1 on 5 matching bases. V dropped 3 bases and J dropped 4 bases, with 9 bases sitting between them. The CDR3 consists of 13 residues. Per germline, CDR1 LNHDA and CDR2 SQIVND (reference sequence). CDR3 in amino acids: CASSIDSFYGYTF. CDR3 coding DNA: TGTGCCAGTAGTATTGACAGCTTCTATGGCTACACCTTC.

The chain joins TRBV5-1 to TRBJ1-4, with D unresolved. Looked up from germline, CDR1 is SGHRS and CDR2 is YFSETQ. The CDR3 sequence is 11 residues long. V was trimmed by 6 bases and J by 8 bases, leaving 8 bases between them. The CDR3 here is CASKAEEKLFF. The CDR3 DNA reads TGCGCCAGCAAAGCAGAGGAAAAACTGTTTTTT.

CDR3 nucleotides: TGTGCCAGCAGCTTGGGCCTCTCCTATAATTCACCCCTCCACTTT. Translated: CASSLGLSYNSPLHF. The chain has TRBV11-2 and TRBJ1-6; D uncertain. The CDR3 is 15 amino acids. In germline, CDR1 is SGHAT, CDR2 FQNNGV. V gave up 3 bases and J gave up 0 bases, with 6 bases separating them.

V and J are TRBV4-2 and TRBJ2-1, with D uncertain. This CDR3 is 14 amino acids long. Germline CDR1 reads LGHNA; CDR2 reads YNFKEQ. V was cut by 4 bases and J by 5 bases, with 12 bases left in between. Here the CDR3 reads CASSPIFLHNEQFF. CDR3 nucleotide sequence: TGTGCCAGCAGCCCAATCTTTCTACACAATGAGCAGTTCTTC.

This chain connects TRBV6-5 to TRBJ2-7; 10 bases align to TRBD1. Trimming took 6 bases from V and 7 from J; bases not matched to a gene: 12. Looked up from germline, CDR1 is MNHEY and CDR2 is SVGAGI. This CDR3 region has 15 residues. The CDR3 DNA reads TGTGCCAGCAGACACGGGACAGGGGATTCGGGGGAGCAGTACTTC. Encoded protein: CASRHGTGDSGEQYF.

The V and J genes are TRBV6-5 and TRBJ2-3, with D unclear. In germline, CDR1 is MNHEY, CDR2 SVGAGI. The V gene lost 2 bases and the J gene lost 3 bases, with 12 bases spanning the gap. The CDR3 consists of 15 residues. The CDR3 loop reads CASSYRAASTDTQYF. The CDR3 region has the DNA TGTGCCAGCAGTTACCGGGCGGCGAGTACAGATACGCAGTATTTT.

This chain joins TRBV20-1 and TRBJ2-7; D is ambiguous. CDR3 length: 12 residues. CDR1 and CDR2 (germline): DFQATT, SNEGSKA (reference sequence). Between the trimmed V and J ends, which lost 4 bases and 3 bases, there was a span of 10 bases. For the CDR3, the DNA is TGCAGTGCTACTTCAATGAGCTACGAGCAGTACTTC. It encodes CSATSMSYEQYF.